The rows below give T cell receptor beta chains drawn from one sample of a study of T-cell memory formation after mild COVID-19. TCRdb called the 5' RACE reads again in MiXCR, with one record for every CDR3 protein. The sample lists some 600,000 distinct CDR3 sequences, 17% occurring once. The specimen was PBMCs or a T cell subset sorted from them (not recorded which). These TCRs come from an adult woman who had mild COVID-19 (a few samples of this study predate the infection). Cell type and time point are not known. CDR3s include the opening cysteine and the closing phenylalanine or tryptophan. The order of the fields is CDR3 DNA, CDR3 protein, J gene, V gene, D gene, clone size. The D gene is left open where the match is weak. Part of the rows lack a size; the others show once, few, many or a class for expanded clones.

cdr3_nt: TGCAGTGCTTCACCGGGACAGGGGGGGCCCCAGTACTTC
cdr3_aa: CSASPGQGGPQYF
j_call: TRBJ2-5
v_call: TRBV20-1
d_call: TRBD1
clone_size: few

cdr3_nt: TGCGCCAGCAGCTTGGAAGGTAGCGGGAGACGCAGCGAGCAGTTCTTC
cdr3_aa: CASSLEGSGRRSEQFF
j_call: TRBJ2-1
v_call: TRBV5-1
d_call: TRBD2
clone_size: many

cdr3_nt: TGCAGTGCTAGCTACCAAGAGACCCAGTACTTC
cdr3_aa: CSASYQETQYF
j_call: TRBJ2-5
v_call: TRBV20-1
d_call: -
clone_size: -

cdr3_nt: TGTGCCAGCAGTCTGGGACTCCACTACGAGCAGTACTTC
cdr3_aa: CASSLGLHYEQYF
j_call: TRBJ2-7
v_call: TRBV2
d_call: -
clone_size: -

cdr3_nt: -
cdr3_aa: CSVDRGVHPNYGCTF
j_call: TRBJ1-2
v_call: TRBV29-1
d_call: -
clone_size: -

cdr3_nt: TGTGCCAGCAGCTGGACTAGTGAACTTAGTGAGCAGTTCTTC
cdr3_aa: CASSWTSELSEQFF
j_call: TRBJ2-1
v_call: TRBV6-2/TRBV6-3
d_call: TRBD2
clone_size: few

cdr3_nt: TGTGCCAGCAGTTCCCTTAGCGGGGGGGCCTACAATGAGCAGTTCTTC
cdr3_aa: CASSSLSGGAYNEQFF
j_call: TRBJ2-1
v_call: TRBV7-8
d_call: TRBD2
clone_size: few

cdr3_nt: TGCAGCGTTGAAGGAGGGGTGAACAGTTATAACTATGGCTACACCTTC
cdr3_aa: CSVEGGVNSYNYGYTF
j_call: TRBJ1-2
v_call: TRBV29-1
d_call: -
clone_size: few

cdr3_nt: TGCAGTGCTAGGGCCGGGACTAGCCTCTCTGGAGAGCAGTTCTTC
cdr3_aa: CSARAGTSLSGEQFF
j_call: TRBJ2-1
v_call: TRBV20-1
d_call: TRBD2
clone_size: few

cdr3_nt: TGTGCCAGCAGCTTAGTTGGACGGGTGGCCGGGGAGCTGTTTTTT
cdr3_aa: CASSLVGRVAGELFF
j_call: TRBJ2-2
v_call: TRBV7-2
d_call: -
clone_size: -

cdr3_nt: TGTGCCAGCAGTCTCTCAACAGGGGCCAACACTGAAGCTTTCTTT
cdr3_aa: CASSLSTGANTEAFF
j_call: TRBJ1-1
v_call: TRBV27
d_call: TRBD1
clone_size: -

cdr3_nt: TGCAGTGCTAGAGTAGGGCCTTCCTACGAGCAGTACTTC
cdr3_aa: CSARVGPSYEQYF
j_call: TRBJ2-7
v_call: TRBV20-1
d_call: -
clone_size: -

cdr3_nt: TGTGCCAGCAGCTTATTTCCGGGAGAGACCCAGTACTTC
cdr3_aa: CASSLFPGETQYF
j_call: TRBJ2-5
v_call: TRBV7-6
d_call: -
clone_size: -

cdr3_nt: TGTGCCAGCAGCTCCACGGGAGTCGGGGGGCAGTTCTTC
cdr3_aa: CASSSTGVGGQFF
j_call: TRBJ2-1
v_call: TRBV7-2
d_call: -
clone_size: few

cdr3_nt: TGTGCCAGTAGTATCCCATCCTTAGATACGCAGTATTTT
cdr3_aa: CASSIPSLDTQYF
j_call: TRBJ2-3
v_call: TRBV19
d_call: -
clone_size: -

cdr3_nt: TGCGCCAGCAGCCAGAGACCGGGACGCGGGGGCATGTACGAGCAGTACTTC
cdr3_aa: CASSQRPGRGGMYEQYF
j_call: TRBJ2-7
v_call: TRBV4-1
d_call: -
clone_size: -

cdr3_nt: TGTGCCAGCAGCAAAGGGGGATCCTACGAGCAGTACTTC
cdr3_aa: CASSKGGSYEQYF
j_call: TRBJ2-7
v_call: TRBV6-5
d_call: -
clone_size: few

cdr3_nt: TGCAGTGCTAGCCCTGGACAGGGAACGGAGACCCAGTACTTC
cdr3_aa: CSASPGQGTETQYF
j_call: TRBJ2-5
v_call: TRBV20-1
d_call: TRBD1
clone_size: few

cdr3_nt: TGTGCCAGTAGTAACCAGGGATCCTATGGCTACACCTTC
cdr3_aa: CASSNQGSYGYTF
j_call: TRBJ1-2
v_call: TRBV19
d_call: -
clone_size: -

cdr3_nt: TGTGCCATCAGTGGAGGGAGACAGCCCGCCTCCTACACAGATACGCAGTATTTT
cdr3_aa: CAISGGRQPASYTDTQYF
j_call: TRBJ2-3
v_call: TRBV10-3
d_call: -
clone_size: -

cdr3_nt: TGCGCCAGCAGTGGCAGGGGCCCCAGGAGCTCCTACGAGCAGTACTTC
cdr3_aa: CASSGRGPRSSYEQYF
j_call: TRBJ2-7
v_call: TRBV4-1
d_call: -
clone_size: -

cdr3_nt: TGCAGTGCTAGGGACAGGGGGCACTACGAGCAGTACTTC
cdr3_aa: CSARDRGHYEQYF
j_call: TRBJ2-7
v_call: TRBV20-1
d_call: TRBD1
clone_size: -

cdr3_nt: TGTGCCAGCAGCTTATTCCCCGATACCTATGGCTACACCTTC
cdr3_aa: CASSLFPDTYGYTF
j_call: TRBJ1-2
v_call: TRBV7-2
d_call: -
clone_size: many

cdr3_nt: TGCAGCGTCTCTCGGGGCGGCAACACTGAAGCTTTCTTT
cdr3_aa: CSVSRGGNTEAFF
j_call: TRBJ1-1
v_call: TRBV29-1
d_call: -
clone_size: -

cdr3_nt: TGTGCCAGCGGGCTCGGGGGGAAGCAGTTCTTC
cdr3_aa: CASGLGGKQFF
j_call: TRBJ2-1
v_call: TRBV12-3/TRBV12-4
d_call: TRBD2
clone_size: -

cdr3_nt: TGTGCCAGCAGTTACCTGGATACCTACGAGCAGTACTTC
cdr3_aa: CASSYLDTYEQYF
j_call: TRBJ2-7
v_call: TRBV6-5
d_call: -
clone_size: few